These T cell receptor beta chains were read from a single sample in a study of blood T cell repertoires in COVID-19. The table came from immunoSEQ multiplex PCR; TCRdb's copy has only in-frame clones and leaves some out. The table shows 300,000 to 400,000 clones, with 85% occurring only once. Material for sequencing was PBMCs or T cells enriched from blood (not recorded which). Receptors were obtained from a woman under 40 who had been exposed to COVID-19. CDR3s include the opening cysteine and the closing phenylalanine or tryptophan. The D gene is left open where the match is weak. A clone size is listed for some rows: how often the clone was seen (once, few, many), or a class if it is expanded.

>NA|NA|TRBJ2-1|TRBV3-1/TRBV3-2
TGTGCCAGCAGCCAAGAATGGGACTCCCCTGAGCAGTTCTTC
CASSQEWDSPEQFF
>NA|NA|TRBJ1-6|TRBV7-2
TGTGCCAGCAGCCCAGAACAGGGAAATTCACCCCTCCACTTT
CASSPEQGNSPLHF
>TRBD1|NA|TRBJ1-6|TRBV7-9
TGTGCCGCCTTGACAGGGGGCTTGGATTCACCCCTCCACTTT
CAALTGGLDSPLHF
>NA|few|TRBJ1-6|TRBV6-6
TGTGCCAGCAGTTACTCGTCAGGGAAAGAGTCACCCCTCCACTTT
CASSYSSGKESPLHF
>TRBD2|NA|TRBJ2-1|TRBV7-2
TGTGCCAGCAGCTTAATCAGCGGGGGTAACAATGAGCAGTTCTTC
CASSLISGGNNEQFF
>TRBD1|NA|TRBJ1-2|TRBV30
TGTGCCTGGAGAAGACAGGGATTCATAGATGGCTACACCTTC
CAWRRQGFIDGYTF
>TRBD2|NA|TRBJ2-7|TRBV7-3
TGTGCCAGCAGCTTAACTCGCACGGTTCTAGCGGGAGGGCGCCAGTACTTC
CASSLTRTVLAGGRQYF
>TRBD2|NA|TRBJ2-6|TRBV7-8
TGTGCCAGCAGCTTAAGCGGGGGGACTGGGGCCAACGTCCTGACTTTC
CASSLSGGTGANVLTF
>NA|NA|TRBJ1-5|TRBV4-1
TGCGCCAGCAGCCGTAATAGCAATCAGCCCCAGCATTTT
CASSRNSNQPQHF
>TRBD1|NA|TRBJ2-2|TRBV7-9
TGTGCCAGCAGCCAGCCGGGACAGGTCACCGGGGAGCTGTTTTTT
CASSQPGQVTGELFF
>TRBD2|NA|TRBJ2-5|TRBV6-6
TGTGCCAGCAGTTCTTCCGCGGGGGGGTACCAAGAGACCCAGTACTTC
CASSSSAGGYQETQYF
>NA|NA|TRBJ1-2|TRBV19
TGTGCCAGTAGTATAGAGGGGCTGAACTATGGCTACACCTTC
CASSIEGLNYGYTF
>TRBD1|NA|TRBJ2-7|TRBV2
TGTGCCAGCAGGGGGACAGGGGGCTCATTTGAGCAGTACTTC
CASRGTGGSFEQYF
>NA|NA|TRBJ1-2|TRBV12-5
TGTGCTAGTGGGGAAATTCAGGGTGGTAGTGGCTACACCTTC
CASGEIQGGSGYTF
>TRBD2|NA|TRBJ2-3|TRBV5-5
TGTGCTACCGGCGGGGGGACTACAGATACGCAGTATTTT
CATGGGTTDTQYF
>TRBD1|NA|TRBJ1-5|TRBV19
TGTGCCAGTAGTAGCACTGACAGGGGTTTCAATCAGCCCCAGCATTTT
CASSSTDRGFNQPQHF
>TRBD2|NA|TRBJ2-3|TRBV30
TGTGCCTGGACACCCGGACTAGCGGGAGTGGCGACAGATACGCAGTATTTT
CAWTPGLAGVATDTQYF
>NA|NA|TRBJ1-2|TRBV12-3/TRBV12-4
TGTGCCAGCAGTTACAGGGATGGCTACACCTTC
CASSYRDGYTF
>TRBD1|NA|TRBJ1-5|TRBV18
TGTGCCAGCTTAGCTTTCGGGACAGGGAGGGAACTCGGCAATCAGCCCCAGCATTTT
CASLAFGTGRELGNQPQHF
>TRBD1|NA|TRBJ2-7|TRBV28
TGTGCCAGCAGTTCCTCCGGGACAGGGGTAAGGTACGAGCAGTACTTC
CASSSSGTGVRYEQYF
>TRBD2|NA|TRBJ2-1|TRBV30
TGTGCCTGGAGTGTAATGTGGGGCGGGAGATCAGACAATGAGCAGTTCTTC
CAWSVMWGGRSDNEQFF
>TRBD2|NA|TRBJ2-5|TRBV27
TGTGCCAGCAGTTTAGGGAGACTAGCTGGGACCCAGTACTTC
CASSLGRLAGTQYF
>NA|few|TRBJ1-4|TRBV6-6
TGTGCCAGCAGTCCAACGACGGGAGCAACTAATGAAAAACTGTTTTTT
CASSPTTGATNEKLFF
>NA|once|TRBJ1-5|TRBV18
TGTGCCAGCTCGGAGTATAGCAATCAGCCCCAGCATTTT
CASSEYSNQPQHF
>NA|few|TRBJ1-5|TRBV5-1
TGCGCCAGCAGCTCCGGGAACATTAGCAATCAGCCCCAGCATTTT
CASSSGNISNQPQHF
>TRBD1|NA|TRBJ2-5|TRBV7-9
TGTGCCAGCAGCCCGCTGACAGGGGGCGGAGAGACCCAGTACTTC
CASSPLTGGGETQYF
>TRBD2|once|TRBJ2-7|TRBV6-1
TGTGCCAGCAGTGATCCCTGGGTCCTAGCGGGGGAGCAGTACTTC
CASSDPWVLAGEQYF
>NA|NA|TRBJ1-1|TRBV11-2
TGTGCCAGCAGCGAGTCTTCCAGGGGAGCTTTCTTT
CASSESSRGAFF
>TRBD2|NA|TRBJ2-1|TRBV7-2
TGTGCCAGCAGCTTAGGGCGCGTAGCGGGGTACAATGAGCAGTTCTTC
CASSLGRVAGYNEQFF
>TRBD1|once|TRBJ2-3|TRBV13
TGTGCCAGCAGCTTAAAGACAGGGGGCGTAACAGATACGCAGTATTTT
CASSLKTGGVTDTQYF
>NA|NA|TRBJ1-3|TRBV19
TGTGCCAGTAGGACAGACTCTGGAAACACCATATATTTT
CASRTDSGNTIYF
>NA|NA|TRBJ1-2|TRBV13
TGTGCCAGCAGCTTAGGTCTCGCGGGGGGCGTCGACACCTTC
CASSLGLAGGVDTF
>NA|NA|TRBJ2-7|TRBV18
TGTGCCAGCTCACCACCGCTACAGGGATTAGACGAGCAGTACTTC
CASSPPLQGLDEQYF
>NA|NA|TRBJ1-6|TRBV7-9
TGTGCCAGCAGCGCCACCGGTTCGCCCCTCCACTTT
CASSATGSPLHF
>NA|NA|TRBJ1-1|TRBV28
TGTGCCAGCAGTTTACGGTACACTGAAGCTTTCTTT
CASSLRYTEAFF
>NA|NA|TRBJ1-1|TRBV10-3
TGTGCCGCCTCGGGGTACACTGAAGCTTTCTTT
CAASGYTEAFF
>TRBD1|NA|TRBJ2-7|TRBV27
TGTGCCAGCTGGGACAGACCTTACGAGCAGTACTTC
CASWDRPYEQYF
>TRBD1|NA|TRBJ1-2|TRBV6-5
TGTGCCAGCAGTTTGACAGGGGGCGTGACGGGCTACACCTTC
CASSLTGGVTGYTF
>TRBD2|many|TRBJ2-7|TRBV6-5
TGTGCCAGCTCAAGACTAGCGTCGACCTACGAGCAGTACTTC
CASSRLASTYEQYF
>TRBD1|NA|TRBJ1-3|TRBV9
TGTGCCAGCAGCGTTAACAGGGGTGGGGGAAACACCATATATTTT
CASSVNRGGGNTIYF
>NA|NA|TRBJ1-6|TRBV3-1/TRBV3-2
TGTGCCAGCAGCCCTACCTTACAGGGATCAGGGTCACCCCTCCACTTT
CASSPTLQGSGSPLHF
>TRBD1|once|TRBJ1-6|TRBV6-1
TGTGCCAGCAGTGAAGCGCGTGGACAGGGTTCCTATAATTCACCCCTCCACTTT
CASSEARGQGSYNSPLHF
>TRBD2|NA|TRBJ2-5|TRBV7-3
TGTGCCAGCAGTTCCGGGGAGGGGCCCCAAGTAGGCCAAGAGACCCAGTACTTC
CASSSGEGPQVGQETQYF
>NA|NA|TRBJ2-7|TRBV7-6
TGTGCCAGCAGCTTAGCGGACAGCTCCTACGAGCAGTACTTC
CASSLADSSYEQYF
>NA|few|TRBJ1-2|TRBV3-1/TRBV3-2
TGTGCCAGCAGCCAACGGTGGGGGGATGGCTACACCTTC
CASSQRWGDGYTF
>NA|NA|TRBJ2-4|TRBV2
TGTGCCAGCAGTGTGGACAGGAGGGACATTCAGTACTTC
CASSVDRRDIQYF
>TRBD1|NA|TRBJ1-1|TRBV30
TGTGCCGGGCAAACAGGGGGGGACACTGAAGCTTTCTTT
CAGQTGGDTEAFF
>TRBD2|NA|TRBJ2-1|TRBV19
TGTGCCACTAAGGGGGGGAAGCGGGAGAACGATGAGCAGTTCTTC
CATKGGKRENDEQFF
>TRBD1|NA|TRBJ1-2|TRBV30
TGTGCCCAGCACCCCCCAGGGGGCATAAACTATGGCTACACCTTC
CAQHPPGGINYGYTF
>TRBD1|NA|TRBJ1-2|TRBV5-5
TGTGCCAGCAGCCTCCGGACAGGAAGCTATGGCTACACCTTC
CASSLRTGSYGYTF
>NA|NA|TRBJ1-1|TRBV2
TGTGCCAGCAGTGAATCTGCAGGGTATAGTACTGAAGCTTTCTTT
CASSESAGYSTEAFF
>TRBD1|NA|TRBJ1-2|TRBV30
TGTGCCTCCCTGAACAGGGGTGGAGGCTACACCTTC
CASLNRGGGYTF
>NA|many|TRBJ1-5|TRBV7-2
TGTGCCAGCAGCTTACAAGGGGGTGAGAGCAATCAGCCCCAGCATTTT
CASSLQGGESNQPQHF
>NA|NA|TRBJ1-4|TRBV5-1
TGCGCCAGCAGCTTCCCCGGGGAAAAACTGTTTTTT
CASSFPGEKLFF